This is a list of T cell receptor beta chains from one sample in a study of OX40 agonist ivuxolimab in advanced cancers. Profiled with immunoSEQ multiplex PCR; TCRdb holds only in-frame clones, not every one. This table has about 36,000 clones, around 90% appearing once. The sequencing here drew on CD4+ or CD8+ T cells sorted from blood, taken in a trial of the OX40 agonist ivuxolimab. These TCRs come from an adult with an advanced solid tumor such as melanoma, head and neck, liver or kidney cancer. CDR3s include the opening cysteine and the closing phenylalanine or tryptophan. A D gene is named only where the DNA matches it firmly. Some rows mark clone size as missing; the rest say once, few, many or name a class of expanded clone.

V: TRBV19
size: -
D: -
J: TRBJ2-5
length: 14
DNA: TGTGCCAGTAGTAACTGGTTTAAGGAAGAGACCCAGTACTTC
CDR3: CASSNWFKEETQYF

V: TRBV6-1
size: -
D: -
J: TRBJ2-3
length: 16
DNA: TGTGCCAGCAGTGTGGGGGATGGCAGGGGTACAGATACGCAGTATTTT
CDR3: CASSVGDGRGTDTQYF

V: TRBV10-1
size: -
D: TRBD1
J: TRBJ2-7
length: 13
DNA: TGCGCCGGTACCGGGACAGGGAAATACGAGCAGTACTTC
CDR3: CAGTGTGKYEQYF

V: TRBV19
size: -
D: -
J: TRBJ1-2
length: 14
DNA: TGTGCCAGTAGTATCCAGGGCCGTCTCTATGGCTACACCTTC
CDR3: CASSIQGRLYGYTF

V: TRBV25-1
size: once
D: -
J: TRBJ2-4
length: 12
DNA: TGTGCCACAAAGGGGGGGATGAACATTCAGTACTTC
CDR3: CATKGGMNIQYF

V: TRBV29-1
size: few
D: -
J: TRBJ2-5
length: 16
DNA: TGCAGCGTTGGGGGTGGGACGGGGATCAATAAGGAGACCCAGTACTTC
CDR3: CSVGGGTGINKETQYF

V: TRBV7-2
size: -
D: TRBD1
J: TRBJ2-7
length: 15
DNA: TGTGCCAGCAGCAACCGGAACAGGGGCTCCTACGAGCAGTACTTC
CDR3: CASSNRNRGSYEQYF

V: TRBV19
size: once
D: -
J: TRBJ1-1
length: 13
DNA: TGTGCCAGTAGTAAGCAAGGGCTTGATTCGGCTTTCTTT
CDR3: CASSKQGLDSAFF

V: TRBV7-8
size: -
D: -
J: TRBJ2-7
length: 15
DNA: TGTGCCAGCAGCCATCTCCACCCCGACCCCTACGAGCAGTACTTC
CDR3: CASSHLHPDPYEQYF

V: TRBV7-2
size: -
D: -
J: TRBJ2-7
length: 14
DNA: TGTGCCAGCAGCAGGGCAAGGGCCCTAGACGAGCAGTACTTC
CDR3: CASSRARALDEQYF

V: TRBV5-1
size: few
D: -
J: TRBJ2-2
length: 17
DNA: TGCGCCAGCAGCTTGTCGCCAGGGAGGTGGGGAACCGGGGAGCTGTTTTTT
CDR3: CASSLSPGRWGTGELFF

V: TRBV7-6
size: -
D: TRBD2
J: TRBJ2-1
length: 18
DNA: TGTGCCAGCAGCTCTCCGATAGCGGGGGTGGGGTTCTACAATGAGCAGTTCTTC
CDR3: CASSSPIAGVGFYNEQFF

V: TRBV18
size: once
D: -
J: TRBJ1-2
length: 15
DNA: TGTGCCAGCTCATTGACCAGGGAACTCGTCTATGGCTACACCTTC
CDR3: CASSLTRELVYGYTF

V: TRBV28
size: once
D: -
J: TRBJ2-3
length: 11
DNA: TGTGCCATCCCTATTGGCCGGTCGCAGTATTTT
CDR3: CAIPIGRSQYF

V: TRBV9
size: -
D: TRBD1
J: TRBJ1-3
length: 17
DNA: TGTGCCAGCAGCGTAGTTCCAGGGGGTATTTCTGGAAACACCATATATTTT
CDR3: CASSVVPGGISGNTIYF

V: TRBV7-9
size: -
D: -
J: TRBJ2-3
length: 15
DNA: TGTGCCAGCAGCTTTTGGCAGGGGTTCACAGATACGCAGTATTTT
CDR3: CASSFWQGFTDTQYF

V: TRBV29-1
size: once
D: -
J: TRBJ1-2
length: 11
DNA: TGCAGCGTTGAAGGAGTAGGCGGCTACACCTTC
CDR3: CSVEGVGGYTF

V: TRBV18
size: -
D: -
J: TRBJ1-1
length: 11
DNA: TGTGCCAGCTCCCTGAACACTGAAGCTTTCTTT
CDR3: CASSLNTEAFF

V: TRBV5-8
size: -
D: -
J: TRBJ2-1
length: 17
DNA: TGTGCCAGCAGCTTGGAGGCGGGACGCCCTAGCCTGAATGAGCAGTTCTTC
CDR3: CASSLEAGRPSLNEQFF

V: TRBV28
size: -
D: TRBD1
J: TRBJ2-7
length: 17
DNA: TGTGCCAGCACTAAATCCTTTGGGGGGGGACAGGGTAACGAGCAGTACTTC
CDR3: CASTKSFGGGQGNEQYF

V: TRBV19
size: -
D: TRBD2
J: TRBJ2-1
length: 15
DNA: TGTGCCAGTAGTTCGTTAGCGGGATGGGTCGATGAGCAGTTCTTC
CDR3: CASSSLAGWVDEQFF

V: TRBV5-1
size: -
D: -
J: TRBJ2-5
length: 17
DNA: TGCGCCAGCAGCAGGGCAACCCCCGATCCTTTAATAGGGACCCAGTACTTC
CDR3: CASSRATPDPLIGTQYF

V: TRBV7-9
size: -
D: TRBD1
J: TRBJ1-1
length: 14
DNA: TGTGCCAGCGGACAGGGGGGTTGGTACACTGAAGCTTTCTTT
CDR3: CASGQGGWYTEAFF

V: TRBV14
size: -
D: -
J: TRBJ2-3
length: 13
DNA: TGTGCCAGCAGCCAAGCGGTTCTAGATACGCAGTATTTT
CDR3: CASSQAVLDTQYF

V: TRBV5-4
size: -
D: TRBD1
J: TRBJ2-5
length: 15
DNA: TGTGCCAGCAGCTTGGACTCAGGGGGCCTAGAGACCCAGTACTTC
CDR3: CASSLDSGGLETQYF

V: TRBV5-6
size: -
D: TRBD1
J: TRBJ1-6
length: 16
DNA: TGTGCCAGCAGCTCGGACGACAGGGTTGGTAATTCACCCCTCCACTTT
CDR3: CASSSDDRVGNSPLHF

V: TRBV28
size: few
D: -
J: TRBJ1-4
length: 13
DNA: TGTGCCAGCACCCCCTCAACTAATGAAAAACTGTTTTTT
CDR3: CASTPSTNEKLFF

V: TRBV5-1
size: -
D: -
J: TRBJ2-7
length: 12
DNA: TGCGCCAGCGGGCAGGGAGCCTACGAGCAGTACTTC
CDR3: CASGQGAYEQYF

V: TRBV28
size: -
D: TRBD1
J: TRBJ2-7
length: 15
DNA: TGTGCCAGCAGTTCCCCTGGACAGGGGTCCTACGAGCAGTACTTC
CDR3: CASSSPGQGSYEQYF

V: TRBV15
size: -
D: -
J: TRBJ2-3
length: 16
DNA: TGTGCCACCAGCAGAGGAGGGGGGGCCAGGAGAGATACGCAGTATTTT
CDR3: CATSRGGGARRDTQYF

V: TRBV6-1
size: -
D: -
J: TRBJ1-4
length: 15
DNA: TGTGCCAGCAGTGATACACAGGTTTTTGGTGAAAAACTGTTTTTT
CDR3: CASSDTQVFGEKLFF

V: TRBV7-4
size: -
D: TRBD1
J: TRBJ2-7
length: 21
DNA: TGTGCCAGCAGCTTCCCACCCCCGGGGACAGGGGGTCGACCCCCTCTAGGCGAGCAGTACTTC
CDR3: CASSFPPPGTGGRPPLGEQYF

V: TRBV5-4
size: few
D: TRBD1
J: TRBJ2-7
length: 15
DNA: TGTGCCAGCAGCCCCGACAGGGGTCTCATCTACGAGCAGTACTTC
CDR3: CASSPDRGLIYEQYF

V: TRBV18
size: -
D: TRBD1
J: TRBJ1-5
length: 15
DNA: TGTGCCAGCTCACCCGACAGGGGTAGCAATCAGCCCCAGCATTTT
CDR3: CASSPDRGSNQPQHF

V: TRBV6-5
size: -
D: -
J: TRBJ2-3
length: 13
DNA: TGTGCCAGCGCGGACAAAAACACAGATACGCAGTATTTT
CDR3: CASADKNTDTQYF

V: TRBV19
size: -
D: -
J: TRBJ1-4
length: 14
DNA: TGTGCCAGTAGTATGCCTGCGAAGGGTGAAAAACTGTTTTTT
CDR3: CASSMPAKGEKLFF

V: TRBV28
size: -
D: TRBD2
J: TRBJ2-5
length: 16
DNA: TGTGCCAGCAGTTTAGCAGAGTTCTCCGGGGGGGAGACCCAGTACTTC
CDR3: CASSLAEFSGGETQYF

V: TRBV18
size: medium-sized
D: -
J: TRBJ1-1
length: 13
DNA: TGTGCCAGCTCCCCCGGGACTGTAGAACAAGCTTTCTTT
CDR3: CASSPGTVEQAFF

V: TRBV6-4
size: -
D: -
J: TRBJ2-2
length: 14
DNA: TGTGCCACCCGACAGGCTATGAACACCGGGGAGCTGTTTTTT
CDR3: CATRQAMNTGELFF

V: TRBV5-4
size: -
D: TRBD2
J: TRBJ2-1
length: 13
DNA: TGTGCCAGCAGCTCGCCGGGACTAGGTGAGCAGTTCTTC
CDR3: CASSSPGLGEQFF

V: TRBV28
size: few
D: -
J: TRBJ1-2
length: 12
DNA: TGTGCCAGCAGTTTATCGACAACTGGCTACACCTTC
CDR3: CASSLSTTGYTF

V: TRBV15
size: few
D: -
J: TRBJ1-6
length: 12
DNA: TGTGCCACCAGCAGATCGAATGAACCCCTCCACTTT
CDR3: CATSRSNEPLHF

V: TRBV2
size: few
D: -
J: TRBJ2-7
length: 13
DNA: TGTGCCACCCAAAGGGACCTGAACTACGAGCAGTACTTC
CDR3: CATQRDLNYEQYF